Each of the 24 T cell receptor beta chains below was sequenced from the same sample in a study of control samples from healthy donors and cancer patients. Produced via immunoSEQ multiplex PCR; TCRdb's table is partial and in-frame only. This table holds 65,000 to 95,000 clones, 70% to 90% found once. The sample consisted of blood. Every receptor here comes from a man between 45 and 60 years old in good health.

The rearrangement links TRBV7-9 to TRBJ1-5, with TRBD1 matching 9 bases. Germline V gene data show CDR1 as SEHNR and CDR2 as FQNEAQ (reference sequence). J lost 3 bases, V lost 11 bases, and 8 bases had no gene match. The CDR3 contains 14 residues. The CDR3 nucleotides are TGTGCCGGGGGAGGACAGGGGAACAATCAGCCCCAGCATTTT. Protein sequence: CAGGGQGNNQPQHF.

The chain links TRBV27 to TRBJ1-2, with 9 bases lining up with TRBD1. The ends lost 4 bases at V and 4 bases at J; junction bases unmatched: 7. The length of the CDR3 is 15 residues. From germline, CDR1 is MNHEY and CDR2 SMNVEV (reference sequence). The CDR3: CASSSPRDRAYGYTF. CDR3 nucleotide sequence: TGTGCCAGCAGTTCCCCGCGGGACAGGGCCTATGGCTACACCTTC.

The chain has TRBV7-6 and TRBJ2-5, with TRBD2 matching over 8 bases. The trim removed 3 bases at V and 3 bases at J, leaving 6 bases unmatched. Germline loops: CDR1 SGHVS, CDR2 FNYEAQ. This CDR3 is 15 amino acids long. CDR3 in amino acids: CASSFVAGNEETQYF. The CDR3 DNA reads TGTGCCAGCAGCTTTGTAGCGGGAAACGAAGAGACCCAGTACTTC.

V gene TRBV7-8 combines with J gene TRBJ2-3; D remains ambiguous. V shed 3 bases and J shed 5 bases, with 12 bases lying between them. The CDR3 runs 14 residues. Germline V CDR1 and CDR2: SGHVS, FQNEAQ. Here the CDR3 reads CASSFTDTRDTQYF. For the CDR3, the DNA is TGTGCCAGCAGCTTCACAGATACACGAGATACGCAGTATTTT.

This clone was seen once. Other nucleotide sequences from this sample produce the same CDR3. This rearrangement joins TRBV19 to TRBJ2-7; 8 nucleotides line up with TRBD1. Germline-derived CDR1 and CDR2 are LNHDA and SQIVND (reference sequence). This CDR3 region has 14 residues. Trimming at V came to 8 bases and at J to 0 bases, leaving 6 bases not matched to a gene. The DNA of the CDR3 is TGTGCCAGTTCTTGGACAGGGAGCTCCTACGAGCAGTACTTC. It translates to CASSWTGSSYEQYF. Filled out from reference TRBV19 and TRBJ2-7, the complete variable domain reads DGGITQSPKYLFRKEGQNVTLSCEQNLNHDAMYWYRQDPGQGLRLIYYSQIVNDFQKGDIAEGYSVSREKKESFPLTVTSAQKNPTAFYLCASSWTGSSYEQYFGPGTRLTVT.

This rearrangement joins TRBV2 to TRBJ1-1; no definite D call. V shed 7 bases and J shed 6 bases, with 15 bases lying between them. The CDR3 extends over 13 amino acids. Germline CDR1 is SNHLY and CDR2 is FYNNEI. The CDR3 sequence: CASTLRGSAEAFF. DNA of the CDR3: TGTGCCAGCACTCTCCGAGGGAGTGCTGAAGCTTTCTTT.

The chain links TRBV19 to TRBJ1-2; D gene unclear. V was trimmed by 3 bases and J by 12 bases, leaving 14 bases between them. CDR1 and CDR2 from the germline V gene are LNHDA and SQIVND (reference sequence). This CDR3 has 12 amino acids. CDR3 sequence reads: CASSILDGYHTF. The CDR3 DNA reads as TGTGCCAGTAGTATCTTAGATGGCTACCACACCTTC.

The chain recombines TRBV5-4 with TRBJ1-3; perhaps TRBD1 as D (5 bases). Germline-derived CDR1 and CDR2 are SGHNT and YYREEE (reference sequence). This CDR3 comprises 16 residues. V gave up 7 bases and J gave up 0 bases, with 17 bases separating them. The CDR3 loop is CASALGPGGSGNTIYF. The CDR3 nucleotides are TGTGCCAGCGCCTTAGGGCCGGGGGGCTCTGGAAACACCATATATTTT.

This clone showed up just a few times. The chain has TRBV9 and TRBJ1-2; D gene unclear. Germline CDR1 SGDLS, CDR2 YYNGEE. V lost 0 bases and J lost 4, with 10 bases in between. The CDR3 is made up of 14 amino acids. CDR3: CASSVADAFYGYTF. DNA of the CDR3: TGTGCCAGCAGCGTAGCCGACGCGTTCTATGGCTACACCTTC.

This chain joins TRBV18 and TRBJ2-1, with TRBD2 matching over 12 bases. In germline, CDR1 is KGHSH, CDR2 LQKENI. Trimming at V came to 4 bases and at J to 0 bases, leaving 7 bases not matched to a gene. This CDR3 region has 18 residues. The CDR3 protein is CASSLSSGGGSSYNEQFF. The CDR3 nucleotides read TGTGCCAGCTCACTCTCTAGCGGGGGGGGAAGCTCCTACAATGAGCAGTTCTTC.

In its sample, this clone is medium-sized (0.01 to 0.1%). The V and J genes are TRBV7-9 and TRBJ1-1; D remains ambiguous. This CDR3 spans 13 amino acids. V lost 8 bases to trimming and J lost 3 bases, with 13 bases between them. Per the germline V gene, CDR1 is SEHNR and CDR2 is FQNEAQ (reference sequence). CDR3 coding DNA: TGTGCCAGCCAAGGGAGGACGTACACTGAAGCTTTCTTT. Translation: CASQGRTYTEAFF.

This chain uses TRBV6-1 with TRBJ1-2; D uncertain. The CDR3 runs 11 residues. The germline gives CDR1 MNHNS, CDR2 SASEGT. V was cut by 1 base and J by 4 bases, with 1 base left in between. CDR3 sequence: CASSEGYGYTF. The CDR3 coding sequence is TGTGCCAGCAGTGAAGGCTATGGCTACACCTTC.

This clone occurred a few times. V gene TRBV30 combines with J gene TRBJ1-4; D remains ambiguous. Germline values: CDR1 GTSNPN, CDR2 SVGIG (reference sequence). Trimming removed 2 bases from V and 7 bases from J, with 14 bases in between. The CDR3 totals 14 residues. The DNA of the CDR3 is TGTGCCTGGAGTAGGCCGGAGTCAGTTGAAAAACTGTTTTTT. Residues: CAWSRPESVEKLFF.

As regards this clone: The same CDR3 arises from other DNA sequences in this sample as well. CDR3 nucleotides: TGTGCCAGCTCACCACCGGCGGGGAACACTGAAGCTTTCTTT. It is translated as CASSPPAGNTEAFF. The J gene is TRBJ1-1, the V gene TRBV18; D gene ambiguous. This CDR3 contains 14 residues. V lost 0 bases, J lost 1 base, and 6 bases lay in between. CDR1 KGHSH and CDR2 LQKENI come from the germline V gene. Supplemented by reference TRBV18 and TRBJ1-1, the full variable domain reads NAGVMQNPRHLVRRRGQEARLRCSPMKGHSHVYWYRQLPEEGLKFMVYLQKENIIDESGMPKERFSAEFPKEGPSILRIQQVVRGDSAAYFCASSPPAGNTEAFFGQGTRLTVV.

The V gene is TRBV24-1, the J gene TRBJ1-4, with D perhaps matching TRBD1 (5 bases). Deletions cut 2 bases from V and 8 bases from J, with 14 bases between. There are 15 residues in the CDR3. Per the germline V gene, CDR1 is KGHDR and CDR2 is SFDVKD. As DNA, the CDR3 is TGTGCCACCAGTGATTCCAGGGCGTCGGGCGAAAAACTGTTTTTT. It yields the protein CATSDSRASGEKLFF.

As concerns this clone: A read error may account for a junction end that differs from germline. The CDR3: CASSVEGGEAQYF. The CDR3, as DNA: TGTGCCAGCAGCGTAGAGGGAGGAGAGGCCCAGTACTTC. The rearrangement links TRBV9 to TRBJ2-5; perhaps TRBD2 as D (6 bases). The CDR3 has 13 residues. CDR1 and CDR2 from the germline V gene are SGDLS and YYNGEE.

The chain combines TRBV5-1 with TRBJ2-7; 10 positions agree with TRBD2. V trimming: 2 bases; J trimming: 0 bases; junction bases outside the gene matches: 8. This CDR3 spans 17 amino acids. Germline CDR1 SGHRS, CDR2 YFSETQ. In DNA form, the CDR3 reads TGCGCCAGCAGCTTCGGACTAGCGGATCAGATCTCCTACGAGCAGTACTTC. It yields the protein CASSFGLADQISYEQYF.

The V and J genes are TRBV24-1 and TRBJ2-3; 8 nucleotides line up with TRBD2. The CDR3 has 16 residues. Germline V lookup: CDR1 KGHDR, CDR2 SFDVKD. Losses at the gene ends were 3 bases for V and 5 bases for J; bases not matched to a gene: 9. The CDR3 DNA reads as TGTGCCACCAGTGATCCGCTCGGGGGGGCGGTAGATACGCAGTATTTT. Translating it yields CATSDPLGGAVDTQYF.

The V gene is TRBV24-1, the J gene TRBJ2-3; the D gene could be TRBD1 or TRBD2 (6 bases each). In germline, CDR1 is KGHDR, CDR2 SFDVKD. The CDR3 is 14 residues long. Trimming left V 6 bases short and J 6 bases short, with 15 bases between. DNA of the CDR3: TGTGCCACCAGTCCCAAGGGGGGCCGGGATACGCAGTATTTT. This sequence encodes CATSPKGGRDTQYF.

The J gene is TRBJ2-7, the V gene TRBV9, with 8 bases identical to TRBD2. The CDR3 covers 15 residues. V lost 0 bases and J lost 2; bases outside the gene matches: 4. Germline assignment: CDR1 SGDLS and CDR2 YYNGEE. The CDR3 region is CASSVELAEPYEQYF. The CDR3 DNA is TGTGCCAGCAGCGTAGAACTAGCGGAGCCCTACGAGCAGTACTTC.

The V gene is TRBV9, the J gene TRBJ1-6; maybe TRBD1 (5 bases). Germline-derived CDR1 and CDR2 are SGDLS and YYNGEE. The CDR3 is 14 amino acids. Trimming pared 0 bases from V and 10 bases from J, leaving 11 bases between. Written as DNA, the CDR3 is TGTGCCAGCAGCGTAGGTGCCGGGGGATCACCCCTCCACTTT. This encodes CASSVGAGGSPLHF.

The V gene is TRBV5-6, the J gene TRBJ2-1; D uncertain. V was shortened by 5 bases and J by 14 bases, with 17 bases between the two germline ends. The V gene's germline CDR1 is SGHDT and CDR2 YYEEEE. The CDR3 spans 12 residues. The CDR3 region has the DNA TGTGCCAGCAGATATGACTCTTCTACGGAGTTCTTC. Amino acid sequence: CASRYDSSTEFF.

The V call is TRBV19, the J call TRBJ1-2; 8 bases agree with TRBD1. Germline assignment: CDR1 LNHDA and CDR2 SQIVND (reference sequence). Unmatched junction bases numbered 8, after V lost 5 bases and J lost 3 bases. CDR3 length equals 15 residues. CDR3 nucleotides: TGTGCCAGTAGTGCTGGGACAGGTCCGCACTATGGCTACACCTTC. It yields the protein CASSAGTGPHYGYTF.

The V and J genes are TRBV29-1 and TRBJ1-3; D gene ambiguous. This CDR3 comprises 12 residues. The germline gives CDR1 SQVTM, CDR2 ANQGSEA. Trimming took off 6 bases at V and 2 bases at J, with 8 bases between the two ends. The CDR3 coding sequence is TGCAGCGTGTCACTAACTGGAAACACCATATATTTT. Residues: CSVSLTGNTIYF.